A single sample is the source of the 23 T cell receptor beta chains below, sequenced in a study of CD8 T cells in ankylosing spondylitis. Study results and caveats: For ankylosing spondylitis blood, a TCR beta motif of 7 or 8 highly homologous variants appeared characteristic.

Antigens for these TCRs are unknown. MiXCR was run by TCRdb on the 5' RACE reads, yielding one entry per CDR3 protein. Among a few hundred thousand distinct CDR3 sequences listed, 20% to 25% were seen once. The material sequenced was blood, either unsorted or a sorted T cell fraction (not recorded which). Receptors were obtained from a male donor with ankylosing spondylitis.

The chain has TRBV20-1 and TRBJ1-4; a weak D match, TRBD1 (6 bases). In germline, CDR1 is DFQATT, CDR2 SNEGSKA (reference sequence). V was shortened by 5 bases and J by 15 bases, with 19 bases between the two germline ends. This CDR3 has 12 residues. The chain's CDR3 is CSAQRQDPSLFF. The DNA for the CDR3 is TGCAGTGCTCAACGACAGGACCCATCGTTGTTTTTT.

This clonotype was found a few times. The V gene is TRBV12-3 or TRBV12-4, the J gene TRBJ2-7; 12 bases line up with TRBD2. The V gene end was trimmed by 5 bases and the J gene end by 2 bases; junction bases not matched to a gene: 4. The CDR3 is 15 residues long. Written as DNA, the CDR3 is TGTGCCAGCAGTAGACTAGCGGGAGTAACCTACGAGCAGTACTTC. This codes for CASSRLAGVTYEQYF.

The J gene is TRBJ2-1, the V gene TRBV29-1, with D possibly matching TRBD1 (6 bases). This CDR3 has 16 residues. Between the trimmed V and J ends, which lost 4 bases and 1 base, there was a span of 17 bases. CDR1 is SQVTM, CDR2 ANQGSEA, per germline. The DNA of the CDR3 is TGCAGCGTTGGGGGGCGTGGGGGCGGGTCCTACAATGAGCAGTTCTTC. This translates into CSVGGRGGGSYNEQFF.

This clonotype appeared a few times. The chain couples TRBV6-7 to TRBJ2-3, with D possibly being TRBD1 (5 bases). TRBV6-7 qualifies as an ORF whose function is uncertain. The CDR3 has 15 amino acids. V was cut by 10 bases and J by 4 bases, with 21 bases left in between. This CDR3 reads CAIYRQSWCADTQYF. Written as DNA, the CDR3 is TGTGCCATCTACCGACAGTCTTGGTGCGCAGATACGCAGTATTTT.

This clonotype was observed a handful of times. The chain is built from TRBV18 and TRBJ2-7; 10 bases align to TRBD2. V dropped 3 bases and J dropped 7; count of bases not matched to a gene: 6. Germline CDR1 KGHSH, CDR2 LQKENI. The CDR3 has 14 residues. The CDR3 reads CASSPLAGEGEQYF. In DNA, the CDR3 is TGTGCCAGCTCACCCCTAGCGGGAGAGGGAGAGCAGTACTTC.

The genes are TRBV18 and TRBJ2-6; 8 bases line up with TRBD1. Germline loops: CDR1 KGHSH, CDR2 LQKENI. The CDR3 is 19 residues long. The V and J ends lost 1 base and 0 bases, in that order; junction bases with no gene match: 8. The CDR3 coding sequence is TGTGCCAGCTCACCACTTTCCACAGGGGGAGTCTCTGGGGCCAACGTCCTGACTTTC. It is translated as CASSPLSTGGVSGANVLTF.

The rearrangement uses TRBV10-3 and TRBJ2-3; D gene unclear. V was trimmed by 8 bases and J by 5 bases, leaving 11 bases between them. The CDR3 loop spans 12 amino acids. CDR1 is ENHRY and CDR2 is SYGVKD in the germline V gene. The CDR3 bases are TGTGCCATCGGGCCCTACATAGATACGCAGTATTTT. It specifies CAIGPYIDTQYF.

V and J are TRBV7-2 and TRBJ2-2; no reliable D call. Germline loops: CDR1 SGHTA, CDR2 FQGNSA. Trimming took 5 bases from V and 6 from J, leaving 10 bases between them. The CDR3 loop spans 13 amino acids. The CDR3: CASSPLNAGELFF. As DNA, the CDR3 is TGTGCCAGCAGCCCGCTTAACGCCGGGGAGCTGTTTTTT.

This rearrangement joins TRBV12-3 or TRBV12-4 to TRBJ2-1, with D possibly being TRBD1 or TRBD2 (6 bases each). The CDR3 has 15 residues. V gave up 6 bases and J gave up 3 bases, with 15 bases separating them. This CDR3 is CASSPWRGIYNEQFF. CDR3 in DNA: TGTGCCAGCAGCCCGTGGAGGGGGATCTACAATGAGCAGTTCTTC.

V is TRBV4-2 and J is TRBJ1-2, with D uncertain. The CDR3 totals 14 residues. Trimming removed 4 bases at V and 3 bases at J, with 12 bases between. Germline CDR1 is LGHNA and CDR2 is YNFKEQ. In DNA form, the CDR3 reads TGTGCCAGCAGCCGAGGCGGCGGCTACTATGGCTACACCTTC. This codes for CASSRGGGYYGYTF.

This clonotype was observed a handful of times. The chain recombines TRBV10-3 with TRBJ2-4; 13 positions agree with TRBD2. Unmatched junction bases numbered 6, after V lost 10 bases and J lost 6 bases. Looked up from germline, CDR1 is ENHRY and CDR2 is SYGVKD. The CDR3 loop spans 14 amino acids. CDR3 nucleotide sequence: TGTGCCACCCAAACTAGCGGGAGGGTAAACATTCAGTACTTC. Translating it yields CATQTSGRVNIQYF.

This clonotype has a handful of counts. V usage is TRBV6-1 and J usage is TRBJ1-2, with D possibly being TRBD1 (6 bases). The CDR3 totals 14 residues. V lost 7 bases and J lost 0, with 12 bases in between. Germline lookup yields CDR1 MNHNS and CDR2 SASEGT. The CDR3 bases are TGTGCCAGCAATCCCGGGACAACTAACTATGGCTACACCTTC. It translates to CASNPGTTNYGYTF.

V and J are TRBV2 and TRBJ2-1, with D uncertain. The CDR3 extends over 14 amino acids. Germline values: CDR1 SNHLY, CDR2 FYNNEI. V was clipped by 0 bases and J by 8 bases, with 11 bases between them. CDR3 sequence: CASSEASRRDEQFF. CDR3 bases: TGTGCCAGCAGTGAAGCTTCACGTCGGGATGAGCAGTTCTTC. Looking up the rest from reference TRBV2 and TRBJ2-1 gives the full variable domain: EPEVTQTPSHQVTQMGQEVILRCVPISNHLYFYWYRQILGQKVEFLVSFYNNEISEKSEIFDDQFSVERPDGSNFTLKIRSTKLEDSAMYFCASSEASRRDEQFFGPGTRLTVL.

The rearrangement joins TRBV4-1 to TRBJ2-6; TRBD1 aligns across 10 bases. This CDR3 spans 20 amino acids. The germline V gene has CDR1 MGHRA and CDR2 YSYEKL. V lost 3 bases to trimming and J lost 1 base; unmatched junction nucleotides: 12. The CDR3 sequence is CASSQRPSGTGVSGANVLTF. CDR3 DNA sequence: TGCGCCAGCAGCCAGAGGCCCTCTGGGACAGGGGTTTCTGGGGCCAACGTCCTGACTTTC.

This rearrangement joins TRBV5-1 to TRBJ2-5; D call uncertain. The germline CDR1 and CDR2 sequences are SGHRS and YFSETQ. The CDR3 runs to 12 residues. With 5 bases removed from V and 5 bases from J, the gap between germline ends came to 10 bases. The CDR3 sequence: CASRESVETQYF. The CDR3 bases are TGCGCCAGCAGGGAGTCCGTGGAGACCCAGTACTTC.

The chain couples TRBV4-3 to TRBJ2-7; either TRBD1 or TRBD2 may supply D (5 bases each). This CDR3 region has 16 residues. Trimming shortened V by 3 bases and J by 9 bases, and 24 bases separated the two germline ends. CDR1 is LGHNA, CDR2 YSLEER, per germline. CDR3 DNA sequence: TGCGCCAGCAGCCAGGAGGCGAGGACACCCTCGATGTGGCAGTACTTC. Translating gives CASSQEARTPSMWQYF.

This clonotype was counted a few times. The chain has TRBV7-9 and TRBJ1-4, with 8 bases identical to TRBD1. Germline CDR1 reads SEHNR; CDR2 reads FQNEAQ (reference sequence). This CDR3 region has 15 residues. Trimming at V came to 6 bases and at J to 3 bases, leaving 6 bases not matched to a gene. The DNA of the CDR3 is TGTGCCAGCAGTCGGACAGGGCGGGCTAATGAAAAACTGTTTTTT. It specifies CASSRTGRANEKLFF.

V usage is TRBV5-1 and J usage is TRBJ1-6, with a possible D match to TRBD1 (6 bases). Germline V gene lookup returns CDR1 SGHRS and CDR2 YFSETQ. V was clipped by 0 bases and J by 10 bases, with 14 bases between them. The CDR3 covers 15 residues. The CDR3: CASSLDSGVPSPLHF. The CDR3 bases are TGCGCCAGCAGCTTGGATTCAGGGGTCCCCTCACCCCTCCACTTT.

This chain links TRBV5-1 with TRBJ1-2; D is undetermined. V was trimmed by 0 bases and J by 3 bases, leaving 9 bases between them. This CDR3 region has 14 residues. CDR1 is SGHRS and CDR2 is YFSETQ in the germline V gene. CDR3 sequence reads: CASSLGTFDYGYTF. CDR3 nucleotide sequence: TGCGCCAGCAGCTTGGGTACTTTTGACTATGGCTACACCTTC.

The V call is TRBV4-2, the J call TRBJ2-1; TRBD1 matches at 7 bases. V lost 0 bases to trimming and J lost 6 bases; unmatched junction nucleotides: 5. The CDR3 loop spans 15 amino acids. Germline lookup yields CDR1 LGHNA and CDR2 YNFKEQ. CDR3 in amino acids: CASSQEGTAINEQFF. CDR3 DNA: TGTGCCAGCAGCCAAGAAGGGACAGCCATCAATGAGCAGTTCTTC.

This chain uses TRBV19 with TRBJ2-1, with 9 nucleotides matching TRBD2. This CDR3 is built from 12 residues. The junction had 0 bases not matched to a gene; V was cut back by 4 bases and J by 8 bases. Germline V gene sequence: CDR1 LNHDA, CDR2 SQIVND (reference sequence). The CDR3 bases are TGTGCCAGTAGTACTAGCGGGGATGAGCAGTTCTTC. This translates into CASSTSGDEQFF.

This clonotype was observed a few times. This chain links TRBV7-2 with TRBJ2-7; no clear D gene. Trimming took off 3 bases at V and 6 bases at J, with 9 bases between the two ends. The germline CDR1 and CDR2 sequences are SGHTA and FQGNSA. CDR3 size: 12 residues. In DNA form, the CDR3 reads TGTGCCAGCAGCTTTGCTTCCGTCGAGCAGTACTTC. Its translation: CASSFASVEQYF.

The chain is built from TRBV29-1 and TRBJ2-1; no clear D. V lost 4 bases, J lost 7 bases, and 14 bases lay in between. Germline CDR1 is SQVTM and CDR2 is ANQGSEA. The CDR3 extends over 13 amino acids. Written as DNA, the CDR3 is TGCAGCGTTGGGGCTTGGGGTGAGAATGAGCAGTTCTTC. Translated, it gives CSVGAWGENEQFF.